This T cell receptor beta chain was captured in a study of CD8 T cells in Susac syndrome. Whole-study context: Patients with Susac syndrome were therapy-naive, treated with corticosteroids, or treated with intravenous immunoglobulin alone when blood was collected. Points from the study as a whole: The peak of CD8+ clonal expansion in Susac was seen in TEMRA cells and active patients.

The germline gives CDR1 DFQATT, CDR2 SNEGSKA (reference sequence). V lost 0 bases and J lost 10, with 19 bases in between. This CDR3 spans 16 amino acids. About 0.45 to 1 ug RNA was reverse transcribed with random hexamers. One entry per CDR3 protein results from TCRdb running MiXCR on the immunoSEQ multiplex PCR reads. The table lists 95,000 to 150,000 distinct CDR3 sequences, 85% to 95% of them singletons. Note on this clonotype: Its antigen is not identified.

The clonotype comes from a human donor with Susac syndrome. The rearrangement joins TRBV20-1 to TRBJ1-6; possible D gene TRBD1, 5 bases. Sequenced sample: CD8+ T cells from PBMCs. CDR3 nucleotide sequence: TGCAGTGCTAGAGATAGGGGAGGGAGGGTATCGTCACCCCTCCACTTT. It codes for CSARDRGGRVSSPLHF.